A single sample is the source of the 15 T cell receptor beta chains below, sequenced in a study of OX40 agonist ivuxolimab in advanced cancers. Library construction relied on the immunoSEQ multiplex PCR assay. TCRdb retrieved this table from immuneACCESS and kept in-frame rearrangements only. Not all clones are present; in checked studies, unresolved V genes account for under half, and no reason is known for the remainder. Across this sample there are roughly 67,000 clones, with almost 95% seen only once. The ten largest clones add up to 13% of the sample. This specimen consisted of CD4+ or CD8+ T cells sorted from blood, obtained in a trial of the OX40 agonist ivuxolimab. All receptors come from an adult with an advanced solid tumor such as melanoma, head and neck, liver or kidney cancer.

The chain combines TRBV5-4 with TRBJ2-7; TRBD2 might be the D (5 bases). CDR1 is SGHNT and CDR2 is YYREEE in the germline V gene (reference sequence). This CDR3 has 13 residues. The ends were cut back, 2 bases at V and 2 bases at J, with 8 bases in the middle. The CDR3 nucleotides are TGTGCCAGCAGCTTCGGAGCGGCCTACGAGCAGTACTTC. It is translated as CASSFGAAYEQYF.

The CDR3 loop reads CASTPGLAGRDNEQFF. CDR3 DNA: TGTGCCAGCACCCCGGGACTAGCGGGCCGGGACAATGAGCAGTTCTTC. The chain has TRBV2 and TRBJ2-1, with 12 bases identical to TRBD2. V dropped 7 bases and J dropped 5; count of bases not matched to a gene: 9. CDR3 length equals 16 residues. Germline values: CDR1 SNHLY, CDR2 FYNNEI.

V and J are TRBV5-4 and TRBJ2-7; D call uncertain. V was shortened by 3 bases and J by 2 bases, with 12 bases between the two germline ends. CDR1 SGHNT and CDR2 YYREEE come from the germline V gene (reference sequence). The CDR3 totals 14 residues. CDR3 in amino acids: CASSSPGLAYEQYF. The DNA of the CDR3 is TGTGCCAGCAGCTCTCCTGGTCTTGCCTACGAGCAGTACTTC.

The chain links TRBV6-5 to TRBJ1-2, with a weak D call TRBD1 (6 bases). V was shortened by 0 bases and J by 6 bases, with 11 bases between the two germline ends. The CDR3 is 14 amino acids. Germline lookup yields CDR1 MNHEY and CDR2 SVGAGI. CDR3 residues: CASSYSTGWDGYTF. In nucleotides, the CDR3 is TGTGCCAGCAGTTACTCGACAGGTTGGGATGGCTACACCTTC.

The genes are TRBV7-9 and TRBJ2-3; 11 nucleotides line up with TRBD2. CDR3 length equals 17 residues. The V gene's germline CDR1 is SEHNR and CDR2 FQNEAQ (reference sequence). The V and J ends lost 2 bases and 4 bases, in that order; junction bases with no gene match: 8. The CDR3 region is CASSLRLAGGGADTQYF. As DNA, the CDR3 is TGTGCCAGCAGCTTACGGCTAGCGGGGGGAGGGGCAGATACGCAGTATTTT. Combining the CDR3 with reference TRBV7-9 and TRBJ2-3 gives the whole variable domain DTGVSQNPRHKITKRGQNVTFRCDPISEHNRLYWYRQTLGQGPEFLTYFQNEAQLEKSRLLSDRFSAERPKGSFSTLEIQRTEQGDSAMYLCASSLRLAGGGADTQYFGPGTRLTVL.

This sequence joins TRBV7-9 and TRBJ2-2, with 13 bases identical to TRBD2. This CDR3 contains 15 residues. Germline V gives CDR1 SEHNR, CDR2 FQNEAQ (reference sequence). With 8 bases clipped from V and 7 bases from J, the junction kept 7 bases outside the gene matches. The CDR3 is CASGPGTSGVGELFF. The CDR3 DNA sequence: TGTGCCAGCGGCCCAGGGACTAGCGGGGTCGGGGAGCTGTTTTTT.

The J gene is TRBJ2-3, the V gene TRBV5-1; 9 bases fit TRBD1. The J segment lost 3 bases and the V segment lost 5 bases, leaving 10 bases of the junction unmatched. Germline lookup yields CDR1 SGHRS and CDR2 YFSETQ. The length of the CDR3 is 16 residues. The CDR3 loop is CASRTLTGGLTDTQYF. Written as DNA, the CDR3 is TGCGCCAGCAGGACCTTGACAGGGGGGTTGACAGATACGCAGTATTTT.

V gene TRBV11-2 combines with J gene TRBJ1-1, with 11 bases aligning to TRBD1. Germline CDR1 SGHAT, CDR2 FQNNGV. The ends lost 7 bases at V and 0 bases at J; junction bases unmatched: 10. CDR3 length equals 17 residues. The CDR3 sequence: CASTPPDRGHMNTEAFF. In DNA, the CDR3 is TGTGCCAGCACCCCCCCGGACAGGGGGCACATGAACACTGAAGCTTTCTTT.

The chain joins TRBV19 to TRBJ2-1; 10 bases map to TRBD2. The CDR3 is 16 residues long. V lost 5 bases to trimming and J lost 0 bases; unmatched junction nucleotides: 4. In germline, CDR1 is LNHDA, CDR2 SQIVND (reference sequence). The CDR3 nucleotides read TGTGCCAGTAGTCAGCGGGGGGGCTCCTCCTACAATGAGCAGTTCTTC. Its translation is CASSQRGGSSYNEQFF.

This chain uses TRBV6-6 with TRBJ2-3; 12 nucleotides align to TRBD2. CDR3 length: 16 amino acids. V was clipped by 4 bases and J by 4 bases; unmatched bases: 6. Germline V lookup: CDR1 MNHNY, CDR2 SVGAGI (reference sequence). CDR3 sequence (DNA): TGTGCCAGCAGTTTAAGACTAGCGGGGGAGCCAGATACGCAGTATTTT. Its protein product is CASSLRLAGEPDTQYF.

The gene calls are TRBV7-6 and TRBJ1-3, with 8 bases fitting TRBD1. After removal of 5 bases from V and 4 bases from J, the junction contained 7 bases not matched to a gene. The germline V gene encodes CDR1 SGHVS and CDR2 FNYEAQ. The CDR3 is 15 residues long. The CDR3 sequence is CASSPTGDAGNTIYF. The CDR3 region has the DNA TGTGCCAGCAGCCCGACAGGGGATGCGGGAAACACCATATATTTT.

The rearrangement uses TRBV6-5 and TRBJ1-1, with unresolved D. The germline V gene encodes CDR1 MNHEY and CDR2 SVGAGI. Trimming cost V 6 bases and J 1 base, with 6 bases left between them. The CDR3 covers 12 residues. This chain's CDR3 is CASRKRNTEAFF. CDR3 DNA: TGTGCCAGCAGGAAGAGGAACACTGAAGCTTTCTTT.

The chain uses TRBV7-9 and TRBJ1-2; no reliable D call. Per germline, CDR1 SEHNR and CDR2 FQNEAQ (reference sequence). The CDR3 consists of 13 residues. Trimming removed 1 base from V and 8 bases from J, with 11 bases in between. The DNA for the CDR3 is TGTGCCAGCAGCTTAGGTTCGCCAGCCGGCTACACCTTC. It specifies CASSLGSPAGYTF. The whole variable domain, filled in from reference TRBV7-9 and TRBJ1-2, reads DTGVSQNPRHKITKRGQNVTFRCDPISEHNRLYWYRQTLGQGPEFLTYFQNEAQLEKSRLLSDRFSAERPKGSFSTLEIQRTEQGDSAMYLCASSLGSPAGYTFGSGTRLTVV.

The gene calls are TRBV30 and TRBJ1-3; a weak D match, TRBD1 (5 bases). This CDR3 has 14 amino acids. Germline CDR1 GTSNPN, CDR2 SVGIG (reference sequence). Deletions cut 1 base from V and 5 bases from J, with 12 bases between. The CDR3 nucleotides are TGTGCCTGGAGTGGGGGCGTTGGAAGAAACACCATATATTTT. Its protein is CAWSGGVGRNTIYF.

This chain uses TRBV4-3 with TRBJ2-1, with TRBD2 identical over 9 bases. The CDR3 runs to 18 residues. The germline V gene encodes CDR1 LGHNA and CDR2 YSLEER. The junction had 8 bases not matched to a gene; V was cut back by 2 bases and J by 0 bases. The chain's CDR3 is CASSQSVAGASSYNEQFF. The CDR3 DNA sequence: TGCGCCAGCAGCCAATCCGTAGCGGGAGCTAGCTCCTACAATGAGCAGTTCTTC.